This T cell receptor (beta chain) was identified during a study of T cells in Graves' hyperthyroidism and ophthalmopathy. Overall study results and limits: Blood samples included most of the expanded thyroid clonotypes exceeding 0.001.

TCR beta CDR3 region amplification was performed from RNA transcripts. Carried out on the TCR CDR3, a first-round RT-PCR used the HTBI primer set. TCRdb recomputed calls from the multiplex PCR reads with MiXCR, one row per CDR3 protein. The table has roughly 650,000 distinct CDR3 sequences, roughly a sixth seen once. Of note for this clonotype: The antigen is unknown.

This CDR3 spans 15 amino acids. Germline V lookup: CDR1 SGHVS, CDR2 FQNEAQ. J lost 9 bases, V lost 1 base, and 7 bases had no gene match. Sequenced input: blood. The sequence came from a woman aged 40 to 50 with Graves' ophthalmopathy. The rearrangement links TRBV7-8 to TRBJ2-3, with TRBD2 matching over 10 bases. CDR3 in amino acids: CASSLVWLAGETQYF. The CDR3 DNA reads TGTGCCAGCAGCTTAGTTTGGCTAGCGGGAGAGACGCAGTATTTT.